The T cell receptor beta chain under discussion was sequenced for a study of T cells in localized non-small cell lung cancer. Notes on the study in general: Adjacent lung had a median around 60 of the 100 largest tumor clones. Since sequencing was restricted to only one region of the tumor, intratumor heterogeneity remains a possibility. Tumor showed lower T cell clonality than uninvolved adjacent lung, where it was highest.

This CDR3 contains 16 residues. With V trimmed by 6 bases and J by 3 bases, 13 bases remained unmatched. Germline CDR1 reads MNHEY; CDR2 reads SMNVEV (reference sequence). Remarks on this clone: Its antigen remains unknown.

Data came from immunoSEQ multiplex PCR; TCRdb stores just in-frame clones and leaves some out. The sample lists 130,000 or so clones, 89% seen once, with around 1.8% in the top ten. The source of this sequence is a female donor at least 60 years old with stage I lung adenocarcinoma. The sequencing used peripheral blood, collected before any cancer treatment. The chain combines TRBV27 with TRBJ2-7; 8 bases line up with TRBD1. Here the CDR3 DNA reads TGTGCCAGCAGCCCCCTTACGGGACAGGCGGGCTACGAGCAGTACTTC. Translating gives CASSPLTGQAGYEQYF.